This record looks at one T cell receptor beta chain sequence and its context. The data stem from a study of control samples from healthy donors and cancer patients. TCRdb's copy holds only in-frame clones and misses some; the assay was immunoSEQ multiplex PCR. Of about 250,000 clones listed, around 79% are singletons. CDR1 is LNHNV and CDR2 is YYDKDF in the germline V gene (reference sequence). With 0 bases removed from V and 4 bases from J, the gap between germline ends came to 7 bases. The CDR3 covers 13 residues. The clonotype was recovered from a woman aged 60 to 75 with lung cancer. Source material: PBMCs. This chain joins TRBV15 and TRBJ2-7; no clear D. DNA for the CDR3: TGTGCCACCAGCAGAGATACAGCTTACGAGCAGTACTTC. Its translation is CATSRDTAYEQYF. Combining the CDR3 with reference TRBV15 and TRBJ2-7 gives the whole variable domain DAMVIQNPRYQVTQFGKPVTLSCSQTLNHNVMYWYQQKSSQAPKLLFHYYDKDFNNEADTPDNFQSRRPNTSFCFLDIRSPGLGDTAMYLCATSRDTAYEQYFGPGTRLTVT.